Following are 11 T cell receptor beta chains from one sample sequenced in a study of beta chain features in type 1 diabetes. General study findings and limits: Across all four CD4+ subsets, people with type 1 diabetes showed modestly shorter TCRB CDR3s.

These receptors' antigens are unknown. Expressed TCRB transcripts were sequenced because the entire RNA isolate underwent reverse transcription. The table came from immunoSEQ multiplex PCR; TCRdb's copy has only in-frame clones and leaves some out. The sample holds about 150,000 clones; almost 8% are singletons and the top ten take 0.5%. Sequencing was carried out using central memory CD4+ T cells from blood. These receptors came from a man aged 18 to 29 with type 1 diabetes.

V usage is TRBV19 and J usage is TRBJ2-3; a weak D match, TRBD2 (6 bases). CDR1 and CDR2 from the germline V gene are LNHDA and SQIVND (reference sequence). The CDR3 sequence is 15 residues long. Trimming took 6 bases from V and 8 from J, leaving 21 bases between them. The CDR3 DNA follows: TGTGCCAGTAGACATTTTTGGGACTCGAGCAGTACGCAGTATTTT. It yields the protein CASRHFWDSSSTQYF.

The chain has TRBV5-4 and TRBJ2-5, with TRBD2 as a possible D gene (5 bases). Germline CDR1 is SGHNT and CDR2 is YYREEE (reference sequence). The CDR3 has 13 residues. Trimming shortened V by 3 bases and J by 2 bases, and 8 bases separated the two germline ends. The CDR3 nucleotides read TGTGCCAGCAGCTGGACTGCGCAAGAGACCCAGTACTTC. Amino acids: CASSWTAQETQYF.

This clone was seen more than once but under ten times. The chain joins TRBV2 to TRBJ2-3; D ambiguous. Trimming pared 8 bases from V and 0 bases from J, leaving 3 bases between. Germline CDR1 and CDR2: SNHLY and FYNNEI. The length of the CDR3 is 11 residues. CDR3 sequence: CASQSTDTQYF. CDR3 nucleotide sequence: TGTGCCAGCCAGAGCACAGATACGCAGTATTTT.

The genes are TRBV28 and TRBJ2-5; 16 bases match TRBD2. J lost 4 bases, V lost 6 bases, and 8 bases had no gene match. Germline loops: CDR1 MDHEN, CDR2 SYDVKM. There are 17 residues in the CDR3. The CDR3 loop reads CASSPGTSGRAGETQYF. CDR3 in DNA: TGTGCCAGCAGCCCTGGGACTAGCGGGAGGGCCGGAGAGACCCAGTACTTC.

V is TRBV2 and J is TRBJ2-5; a weak D match, TRBD2 (6 bases). CDR1 and CDR2 (germline): SNHLY, FYNNEI. This CDR3 has 13 residues. V lost 8 bases and J 0 bases, leaving 10 bases between the germline ends. The CDR3 DNA is TGTGCCAGCCTAGCGCGGTACCAAGAGACCCAGTACTTC. It codes for CASLARYQETQYF.

V and J are TRBV9 and TRBJ1-1, with 8 nucleotides matching TRBD1. The ends lost 2 bases at V and 13 bases at J; junction bases unmatched: 19. CDR1 SGDLS and CDR2 YYNGEE come from the germline V gene. The CDR3 contains 16 residues. The CDR3 coding sequence is TGTGCCAGCAGCGTCCCCCAAGCGGGCAGGGGGCGAAATCTTTTCTTT. Translation gives CASSVPQAGRGRNLFF. Looking up the rest from reference TRBV9 and TRBJ1-1 gives the full variable domain: DSGVTQTPKHLITATGQRVTLRCSPRSGDLSVYWYQQSLDQGLQFLIQYYNGEERAKGNILERFSAQQFPDLHSELNLSSLELGDSALYFCASSVPQAGRGRNLFFGQGTRLTVV.

This clone was observed a handful of times. J is TRBJ2-7 and V is TRBV2; 8 bases map to TRBD2. Germline CDR1 is SNHLY and CDR2 is FYNNEI. The V segment lost 5 bases and the J segment 3 bases; nucleotides outside the gene matches: 12. This CDR3 spans 16 amino acids. CDR3 DNA sequence: TGTGCCAGCAGTCACTCGGCGGGAGGTCAATACTACGAGCAGTACTTC. Translation: CASSHSAGGQYYEQYF.

The chain has TRBV7-2 and TRBJ1-2, with 9 nucleotides matching TRBD1. The germline V gene has CDR1 SGHTA and CDR2 FQGNSA. This CDR3 contains 13 residues. The ends lost 6 bases at V and 6 bases at J; junction bases unmatched: 5. The CDR3 sequence is CASRFTGGDGYTF. CDR3 nucleotides: TGTGCCAGCAGGTTTACAGGGGGCGATGGCTACACCTTC.

J is TRBJ2-7 and V is TRBV5-4, with 12 bases fitting TRBD1. Germline CDR1 and CDR2: SGHNT and YYREEE (reference sequence). V shed 4 bases, J shed 3 bases, and the junction held 5 bases outside the gene matches. The CDR3 contains 15 residues. This chain's CDR3 is CASSLGTGGLYEQYF. DNA for the CDR3: TGTGCCAGCAGCCTGGGGACAGGGGGCCTCTACGAGCAGTACTTC.

This clone was seen more than once but under ten times. V usage is TRBV7-2 and J usage is TRBJ2-5, with 8 bases lining up with TRBD1. Germline values: CDR1 SGHTA, CDR2 FQGNSA. V dropped 2 bases and J dropped 5; count of bases not matched to a gene: 7. The CDR3 is 15 residues long. CDR3 nucleotides: TGTGCCAGCAGCTTAAGGCAGGGGGCGTCGGAGACCCAGTACTTC. This gives the protein CASSLRQGASETQYF. Together with reference TRBV7-2 and TRBJ2-5, the CDR3 gives the full variable domain: GAGVSQSPSNKVTEKGKDVELRCDPISGHTALYWYRQSLGQGLEFLIYFQGNSAPDKSGLPSDRFSAERTGGSVSTLTIQRTQQEDSAVYLCASSLRQGASETQYFGPGTRLLVL.

J is TRBJ1-1 and V is TRBV28; D is perhaps TRBD1 (6 bases). CDR3 size: 13 residues. CDR1 and CDR2 from the germline V gene are MDHEN and SYDVKM. The V and J ends lost 11 bases and 1 base respectively, with 14 bases between them. The CDR3 region has the DNA TGTGCCGCCTTTACAGGGACGAACACTGAAGCTTTCTTT. It specifies CAAFTGTNTEAFF. Based on the CDR3 plus reference TRBV28 and TRBJ1-1, the full variable domain is DVKVTQSSRYLVKRTGEKVFLECVQDMDHENMFWYRQDPGLGLRLIYFSYDVKMKEKGDIPEGYSVSREKKERFSLILESASTNQTSMYLCAAFTGTNTEAFFGQGTRLTVV.